A single T cell receptor beta chain is shown here with its context. The data belong to a study of blood T cell repertoires in COVID-19. V lost 7 bases, J lost 3 bases, and 15 bases stayed unmatched. CDR3 length: 17 amino acids. The germline V gene has CDR1 LNHNV and CDR2 YYDKDF (reference sequence). In the study's own analysis: Reference gene primer amplification in the assay estimated nucleated cell counts. This table comes from immunoSEQ multiplex PCR, and its TCRdb copy is limited to in-frame clones, with some not included. V, J and clone size are taken as reported in that table, and D and trimming were inferred from the DNA itself. The sample holds under 300,000 clones; around 89% are singletons and the top ten take over 2%. Participants had their cohort set by participant-reported clinical history.

Sequenced sample: PBMCs or T cells enriched from blood (not recorded which). This chain uses TRBV15 with TRBJ2-5; the match to TRBD2 covers 9 bases. This sequence originates from a woman in her sixties or seventies in a cohort exposed to, infected with or recovered from COVID-19 (not recorded which). The CDR3 protein is CATTTQRASGVEETQYF. The CDR3 bases are TGTGCCACCACGACCCAGCGGGCTAGCGGGGTTGAAGAGACCCAGTACTTC.